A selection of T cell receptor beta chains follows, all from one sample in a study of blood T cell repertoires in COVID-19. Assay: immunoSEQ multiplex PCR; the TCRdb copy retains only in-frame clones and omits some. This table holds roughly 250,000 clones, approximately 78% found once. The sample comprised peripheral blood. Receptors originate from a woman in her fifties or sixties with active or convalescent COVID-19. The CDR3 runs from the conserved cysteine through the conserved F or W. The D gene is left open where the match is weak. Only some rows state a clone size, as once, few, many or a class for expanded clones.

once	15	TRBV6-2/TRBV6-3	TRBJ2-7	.	TGTGCCAGCAGTTACTCCGGCGGGGGCCCACACGAGCAGTACTTC	CASSYSGGGPHEQYF
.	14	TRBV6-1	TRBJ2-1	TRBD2	TGTGCCAGCAGTGAAGTCCGGGGGGGGAATGAGCAGTTCTTC	CASSEVRGGNEQFF
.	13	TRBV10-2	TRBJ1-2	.	TGCGCCAGCAGCGGACAGATAGACTATGGCTACACCTTC	CASSGQIDYGYTF
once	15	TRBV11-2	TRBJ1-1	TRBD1	TGTGCCAGCAGCTTAGGCCGCAGGGGGCTAACTGAAGCTTTCTTT	CASSLGRRGLTEAFF
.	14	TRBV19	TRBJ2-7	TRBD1	TGTGCCAGTAGACGGACAGGGCAAGGCTACGAGCAGTACTTC	CASRRTGQGYEQYF
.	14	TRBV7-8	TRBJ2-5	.	TGTGCCAGCAGCTCCTCTCGACTTCAAGAGACCCAGTACTTC	CASSSSRLQETQYF
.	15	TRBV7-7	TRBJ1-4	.	TGTGCTAGCGGGGAAGGGGTTGCAACTAATGAAAAACTGTTTTTT	CASGEGVATNEKLFF
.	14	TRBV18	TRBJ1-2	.	TGTGCCAGCTCACCACCGACAGGCCACTATGGCTACACCTTC	CASSPPTGHYGYTF
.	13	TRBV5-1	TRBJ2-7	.	TGCGCCAGCAGGTTCCAGGGGGAGGACGAGCAGTACTTC	CASRFQGEDEQYF
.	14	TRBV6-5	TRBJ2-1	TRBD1	TGTGCCAGCGGGGGACAGGGGTATTACAATGAGCAGTTCTTC	CASGGQGYYNEQFF
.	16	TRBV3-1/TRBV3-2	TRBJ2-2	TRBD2	TGTGCCAGCAGCCAAGACAGCGGGGGGGCCCCCGGGGAGCTGTTTTTT	CASSQDSGGAPGELFF